Below are 32 T cell receptor beta chains sequenced from a single sample in a study of blood T cells in healthy people across ages. The use of a sample-barcoded 5' primer and a J-beta primer mix characterized a second PCR of roughly 6 to 12 cycles. TCRdb re-called the 5' RACE reads through MiXCR, storing one row per CDR3 protein. The sample has about 930,000 distinct CDR3 sequences, 25% to 35% seen once. Another study also made use of these data, one on T cells of mothers and their children.

Sequencing was carried out using blood. The receptor set was obtained from a woman in her thirties or forties in good health.

The chain carries TRBV11-2 and TRBJ2-7, with TRBD2 matching over 9 bases. TRBJ2-5 matches the DNA end more closely, so the J call is doubtful. Looked up from germline, CDR1 is SGHAT and CDR2 is FQNNGV. CDR3 size: 15 residues. CDR3 protein: CASRWLAGSQETQYF. CDR3 sequence (DNA): TGTGCCAGCAGGTGGCTAGCGGGGAGCCAAGAGACCCAGTACTTC.

This clonotype occurred many times. The rearrangement uses TRBV12-3 or TRBV12-4 and TRBJ2-5; 7 bases are a match to TRBD1. This CDR3 spans 15 amino acids. V shed 6 bases, J shed 0 bases, and the junction held 7 bases outside the gene matches. DNA of the CDR3: TGTGCCAGCAGAAACCGGGACAGCAACCAAGAGACCCAGTACTTC. Its protein product is CASRNRDSNQETQYF.

This chain links TRBV5-1 with TRBJ1-2, with TRBD1 matching 7 bases. The V gene's germline CDR1 is SGHRS and CDR2 YFSETQ. V shed 1 base and J 6 bases; nucleotides not matched to a gene: 6. The CDR3 is 14 residues long. CDR3 nucleotide sequence: TGCGCCAGCAGCTTGTCGGTAGGGGGCGATGGCTACACCTTC. Amino acid sequence: CASSLSVGGDGYTF.

The chain couples TRBV24-1 to TRBJ1-2, with TRBD1 matching 7 bases. The CDR3 is 14 residues long. From germline, CDR1 is KGHDR and CDR2 SFDVKD. Unmatched junction bases numbered 3, after V lost 4 bases and J lost 2 bases. The CDR3 nucleotides read TGTGCCACCAGTGACCCGACAGGGAACTATGGCTACACCTTC. Its translation is CATSDPTGNYGYTF.

The chain carries TRBV7-6 and TRBJ2-1; 12 nucleotides match TRBD2. Germline loops: CDR1 SGHVS, CDR2 FNYEAQ. Unmatched junction bases numbered 8, after V lost 5 bases and J lost 3 bases. The CDR3 consists of 17 residues. CDR3 loop: CASSPTTSGRYYNEQFF. The CDR3 DNA reads as TGTGCCAGCAGCCCTACGACTAGCGGGAGATACTACAATGAGCAGTTCTTC.

The chain combines TRBV5-1 with TRBJ1-1; 8 positions agree with TRBD1. CDR3 length: 16 residues. With 4 bases clipped from V and 5 bases from J, the junction kept 13 bases outside the gene matches. Germline lookup yields CDR1 SGHRS and CDR2 YFSETQ. The CDR3 is CASSPTPTGTGTEAFF. CDR3 in DNA: TGCGCCAGCAGCCCGACGCCCACCGGGACAGGAACTGAAGCTTTCTTT.

The chain carries TRBV5-1 and TRBJ1-1; no clear D gene. The CDR3 sequence is 17 residues long. Germline V lookup: CDR1 SGHRS, CDR2 YFSETQ. Deletions cut 0 bases from V and 0 bases from J, with 15 bases between. CDR3 sequence: CASSLGIRAPMNTEAFF. The CDR3 nucleotides are TGCGCCAGCAGCTTGGGGATAAGGGCCCCCATGAACACTGAAGCTTTCTTT. The full variable domain, in which reference TRBV5-1 and TRBJ1-1 provide the parts outside the CDR3, is KAGVTQTPRYLIKTRGQQVTLSCSPISGHRSVSWYQQTPGQGLQFLFEYFSETQRNKGNFPGRFSGRQFSNSRSEMNVSTLELGDSALYLCASSLGIRAPMNTEAFFGQGTRLTVV.

On this clonotype itself: An end of the junction does not agree with germline; a read error may underlie this. The rearrangement joins TRBV7-2 to TRBJ2-7, with D uncertain. The CDR3 loop spans 12 amino acids. Germline lookup yields CDR1 SGHTA and CDR2 FQGNSA. The CDR3 protein is CDSSLVGPEQYF. The CDR3 nucleotides read TGTGACAGCAGCTTAGTAGGTCCCGAGCAGTACTTC.

The chain uses TRBV15 and TRBJ1-2; D might be TRBD1 (5 bases). The V end was cut by 9 bases, the J end by 3 bases, with 14 bases between. Germline V lookup: CDR1 LNHNV, CDR2 YYDKDF (reference sequence). CDR3 length equals 13 residues. In DNA form, the CDR3 reads TGTGCCACTCGGGGGAGGGAGGACTATGGCTACACCTTC. Amino acid sequence: CATRGREDYGYTF.

V and J are TRBV4-1 and TRBJ2-3; 9 nucleotides match TRBD2. The V gene end was trimmed by 1 base and the J gene end by 1 base; junction bases not matched to a gene: 9. There are 18 residues in the CDR3. Germline V gene data show CDR1 as MGHRA and CDR2 as YSYEKL. The CDR3 DNA is TGCGCCAGCAGCCAAGCGGAGACTAGCGGCTATCGCACAGATACGCAGTATTTT. Translated, it gives CASSQAETSGYRTDTQYF.

This clonotype has at least ten counts. The chain uses TRBV28 and TRBJ2-1; D is unresolved. Germline loops: CDR1 MDHEN, CDR2 SYDVKM. This CDR3 contains 14 residues. Trimming removed 3 bases at V and 2 bases at J, with 8 bases between. CDR3 sequence: CASSFWETYNEQFF. CDR3 in DNA: TGTGCCAGCAGTTTTTGGGAAACCTACAATGAGCAGTTCTTC.

For this clonotype: A read error may be the cause here, since a much bigger clone is one base away. The genes are TRBV29-1 and TRBJ1-1; D remains unclear. CDR1 SQVTM and CDR2 ANQGSEA come from the germline V gene. The length of the CDR3 is 12 residues. Trimming took 6 bases from V and 4 from J, leaving 12 bases between them. The CDR3 DNA reads TGCAGCGTAATGTGGGATGTCACTGAAGCTTTCTTT. Translating it yields CSVMWDVTEAFF.

This clonotype was detected a few times. The chain recombines TRBV29-1 with TRBJ1-1; 8 bases align to TRBD1. Unmatched junction bases numbered 5, after V lost 3 bases and J lost 5 bases. The CDR3 totals 13 residues. CDR1 and CDR2 from the germline V gene are SQVTM and ANQGSEA. CDR3 loop: CSVDWTGRTEAFF. CDR3 bases: TGCAGCGTTGATTGGACAGGGAGGACTGAAGCTTTCTTT.

In this sample, this clonotype turned up a few times. This chain uses TRBV29-1 with TRBJ2-7; D remains unclear. Matching the DNA end better, TRBJ2-1 makes the J call doubtful. Germline V gene sequence: CDR1 SQVTM, CDR2 ANQGSEA. This CDR3 has 13 amino acids. The CDR3 DNA is TGCAGCGCTAGTTCCCCGTACTCCTACGAGCAGTTCTTC. Translation gives CSASSPYSYEQFF.

The chain joins TRBV4-1 to TRBJ2-5; 7 bases line up with TRBD1. The CDR3 is 19 amino acids. The germline V gene has CDR1 MGHRA and CDR2 YSYEKL. The V and J ends lost 0 bases and 2 bases, in that order; junction bases with no gene match: 15. In DNA, the CDR3 is TGCGCCAGCAGCCAAGATGGAATAAGGGGGCACGGAATTCAAGAGACCCAGTACTTC. This codes for CASSQDGIRGHGIQETQYF.

The chain is built from TRBV4-3 and TRBJ1-2; D is undetermined. Germline assignment: CDR1 LGHNA and CDR2 YSLEER. CDR3 length equals 15 residues. The V gene lost 0 bases and the J gene lost 5 bases, with 13 bases spanning the gap. The CDR3 nucleotides are TGCGCCAGCAGCCAAGATAACAGTCCCGTTTATGGCTACACCTTC. This gives the protein CASSQDNSPVYGYTF.

This clonotype has more than one count but fewer than ten. The rearrangement uses TRBV20-1 and TRBJ1-5; D is unclear. CDR1 and CDR2 from the germline V gene are DFQATT and SNEGSKA (reference sequence). The CDR3 consists of 15 residues. V lost 6 bases and J 0 bases, leaving 15 bases between the germline ends. CDR3 loop: CSAPWAGDSNQPQHF. CDR3 nucleotides: TGCAGTGCCCCCTGGGCGGGAGATAGCAATCAGCCCCAGCATTTT.

This clonotype was recorded only once. This chain uses TRBV5-1 with TRBJ1-1; D gene ambiguous. The CDR3 extends over 15 amino acids. CDR1 and CDR2 (germline): SGHRS, YFSETQ. V was trimmed by 4 bases and J by 1 base, leaving 14 bases between them. The CDR3 protein is CASSIRYGENTEAFF. The DNA of the CDR3 is TGCGCCAGCAGCATCCGCTACGGGGAGAACACTGAAGCTTTCTTT.

The chain uses TRBV28 and TRBJ1-5; D ambiguous. The germline CDR1 and CDR2 sequences are MDHEN and SYDVKM. This CDR3 spans 17 amino acids. The V end lost 6 bases, the J end lost 0 bases, and 18 bases lay between the germline ends. The CDR3 DNA reads as TGTGCCAGCAGCTCAGCTGCCGCAGGCTATAGCAATCAGCCCCAGCATTTT. It encodes CASSSAAAGYSNQPQHF.

This clonotype has ten or more counts. J is TRBJ1-2 and V is TRBV7-2; 7 positions match TRBD1. CDR1 and CDR2 from the germline V gene are SGHTA and FQGNSA. Losses at the gene ends were 1 base for V and 6 bases for J; bases not matched to a gene: 2. The CDR3 totals 13 residues. This CDR3 is CASSLEGANGYTF. For the CDR3, the DNA is TGTGCCAGCAGCTTAGAGGGGGCCAATGGCTACACCTTC.

This clonotype was counted between two and nine times. The chain couples TRBV2 to TRBJ1-1, with D uncertain. Germline CDR1 and CDR2: SNHLY and FYNNEI. This CDR3 region has 13 residues. Trimming stripped 4 bases from V and 4 bases from J, with 10 bases between. The CDR3 nucleotides read TGTGCCAGCAGTGGATTATCCGGCACTGAAGCTTTCTTT. Protein sequence: CASSGLSGTEAFF.

This clonotype was detected only a few times. The chain recombines TRBV7-8 with TRBJ1-2; 7 bases align to TRBD1. Trimming took 5 bases from V and 4 from J; bases not matched to a gene: 13. Germline values: CDR1 SGHVS, CDR2 FQNEAQ. The CDR3 is made up of 16 amino acids. This chain's CDR3 is CASSHYGTEQGYGYTF. As DNA, the CDR3 is TGTGCCAGCAGCCACTATGGGACAGAGCAGGGCTATGGCTACACCTTC. Drawing the rest from reference TRBV7-8 and TRBJ1-2, the complete variable domain is GAGVSQSPRYKVAKRGQDVALRCDPISGHVSLFWYQQALGQGPEFLTYFQNEAQLDKSGLPSDRFFAERPEGSVSTLKIQRTQQEDSAVYLCASSHYGTEQGYGYTFGSGTRLTVV.

The gene calls are TRBV5-1 and TRBJ1-1; D remains ambiguous. CDR1 and CDR2 from the germline V gene are SGHRS and YFSETQ. CDR3 length: 13 amino acids. The germline V and J ends were trimmed by 6 bases and 1 base, with 10 bases remaining between them. CDR3 residues: CASMQLENTEAFF. For the CDR3, the DNA is TGCGCCAGCATGCAGTTGGAGAACACTGAAGCTTTCTTT.

Turning to this clonotype: A read error may explain this, as a much larger clone is one base away. CDR3 DNA sequence: TGTGCCAGCGGGGACCTAACAGGGAACAATGAGCAGTTCTTC. The encoded protein is CASGDLTGNNEQFF. This chain connects TRBV3-1 to TRBJ2-1, with TRBD1 as a possible D gene (6 bases). The CDR3 covers 14 residues. V shed 8 bases and J shed 5 bases, with 16 bases lying between them. CDR1 and CDR2 (germline): LGHDT, YNNKEL (reference sequence).

This clonotype was found many times. V is TRBV25-1 and J is TRBJ1-2; D perhaps matches TRBD1 (5 bases). V was pared by 1 base and J by 9 bases, with 15 bases between. The CDR3 length is 14 residues. Germline-derived CDR1 and CDR2 are MGHDK and SYGVNS. The CDR3 is CASSEWRGGSSYTF. In nucleotides, the CDR3 is TGTGCCAGCAGTGAATGGCGGGGCGGATCAAGCTACACCTTC.

This clonotype appeared many times. V and J are TRBV28 and TRBJ2-1, with 14 bases lining up with TRBD2. The CDR3 is 15 amino acids. With V trimmed by 2 bases and J by 9 bases, 3 bases remained unmatched. Germline CDR1 reads MDHEN; CDR2 reads SYDVKM. The CDR3 region has the DNA TGTGCCAGCAGTTTAGGGACTAGCGGGGGTGGTGAGCAGTTCTTC. Encoded protein: CASSLGTSGGGEQFF.

The chain uses TRBV18 and TRBJ2-7, with 8 bases aligning to TRBD2. The CDR3 contains 16 residues. Germline values: CDR1 KGHSH, CDR2 LQKENI. Trimming removed 3 bases from V and 3 bases from J; junction bases left unmatched: 10. CDR3 nucleotide sequence: TGTGCCAGCTCACCCACTCGGACTAGCACGGGCTACGAGCAGTACTTC. It is translated as CASSPTRTSTGYEQYF.

The V gene is TRBV20-1, the J gene TRBJ2-1; the D gene is possibly TRBD2 (9 bases). The germline V and J ends were trimmed by 3 bases and 3 bases, with 24 bases remaining between them. The CDR3 sequence is 18 residues long. Germline values: CDR1 DFQATT, CDR2 SNEGSKA (reference sequence). The CDR3 DNA is TGCAGTGCTAGGGTACAGGGGGGAGCTAGCGGGAACTACAATGAGCAGTTCTTC. The encoded protein is CSARVQGGASGNYNEQFF.

This clonotype has at least ten counts. The chain carries TRBV9 and TRBJ2-7, with D possibly TRBD1 on 6 matching bases. V was trimmed by 0 bases and J by 2 bases, leaving 12 bases between them. The CDR3 spans 15 residues. Germline V gene sequence: CDR1 SGDLS, CDR2 YYNGEE. In DNA form, the CDR3 reads TGTGCCAGCAGCGTAGCTACAGGGATGGCCTACGAGCAGTACTTC. Translation gives CASSVATGMAYEQYF.

This clonotype was counted between two and nine times. The chain carries TRBV3-1 and TRBJ1-2; D unclear. V was clipped by 0 bases and J by 12 bases, with 11 bases between them. This CDR3 is 12 amino acids long. Germline CDR1 is LGHDT and CDR2 is YNNKEL (reference sequence). In nucleotides, the CDR3 is TGTGCCAGCAGCCAAGATCGTCGAGGGCACACCTTC. It translates to CASSQDRRGHTF.

The chain joins TRBV6-2 or TRBV6-3 to TRBJ1-1, with D possibly matching TRBD1 (5 bases). V gave up 6 bases and J gave up 11 bases, with 16 bases separating them. Germline V gene data show CDR1 as MNHEY and CDR2 as SVGEGT. The CDR3 runs 12 residues. CDR3 amino acids: CASRGREDLAFF. The CDR3, as DNA: TGTGCCAGCAGGGGCAGGGAAGATTTGGCTTTCTTT.

The chain has TRBV12-3 or TRBV12-4 and TRBJ2-7; 15 bases align to TRBD2. Near its end, the DNA agrees better with TRBJ2-5, so the J call may be wrong. The CDR3 has 17 amino acids. CDR3 sequence (DNA): TGTGCCAGCAGTCCCGGACTAGCGGGGGGGCGTCGGGAGACCCAGTACTTC. Translated, it gives CASSPGLAGGRRETQYF.